This is a list of T cell receptor beta chains from one sample in a study of CD8 T cells in ankylosing spondylitis. TCRdb reprocessed the 5' RACE reads via MiXCR and lists one record per CDR3 protein. The sample contains 750,000 to 850,000 distinct CDR3 sequences, roughly 12% of which appear only once. Sequencing used blood, either unsorted or a sorted T cell fraction (not recorded which). Receptors originate from a male donor with ankylosing spondylitis. CDR3s include the opening cysteine and the closing phenylalanine or tryptophan. Fields, in order: CDR3 length, V gene, D gene, clone size, J gene, CDR3 protein, CDR3 DNA. A D gene is named only where the DNA matches it firmly. Only part of the rows carry a size: once, few, many, or a class if the clone is expanded.

length: 12
V: TRBV12-5
D: .
size: many
J: TRBJ1-5
CDR3: CASALTGQPQHF
DNA: TGTGCTAGTGCCCTGACGGGTCAGCCCCAGCATTTT

length: 14
V: TRBV14
D: TRBD1
size: few
J: TRBJ1-2
CDR3: CATTTGNENYGYTF
DNA: TGTGCCACAACGACAGGGAACGAAAACTATGGCTACACCTTC

length: 13
V: TRBV20-1
D: .
size: few
J: TRBJ1-2
CDR3: CSAHRNFNYGYTF
DNA: TGCAGTGCCCACAGAAACTTTAACTATGGCTACACCTTC

length: 13
V: TRBV29-1
D: .
size: few
J: TRBJ1-1
CDR3: CSVKQVLGTEAFF
DNA: TGCAGCGTTAAGCAGGTCCTGGGGACTGAAGCTTTCTTT

length: 14
V: TRBV7-2
D: .
size: .
J: TRBJ2-1
CDR3: CASRPGSSYNEQFF
DNA: TGTGCCAGCAGGCCGGGTTCCTCCTACAATGAGCAGTTCTTC

length: 12
V: TRBV12-3/TRBV12-4
D: .
size: many
J: TRBJ2-7
CDR3: CASSLGPSPEDF
DNA: TGTGCCAGCAGTTTGGGCCCATCTCCGGAGGACTTC

length: 15
V: TRBV5-1
D: .
size: many
J: TRBJ2-1
CDR3: CASSFSEVGYNEQFF
DNA: TGCGCCAGCAGCTTTAGCGAGGTCGGGTACAATGAGCAGTTCTTC

length: 21
V: TRBV7-3
D: TRBD1
size: .
J: TRBJ1-2
CDR3: CASSLSVRGTAKPSGYYGYTF
DNA: TGTGCCAGCAGCTTAAGTGTAAGGGGGACAGCGAAACCCTCTGGCTACTATGGCTACACCTTC

length: 15
V: TRBV7-2
D: .
size: .
J: TRBJ1-2
CDR3: CASSSDIGGVQGYTF
DNA: TGTGCCAGCAGCTCTGACATTGGGGGGGTACAAGGCTACACCTTC

length: 15
V: TRBV6-2/TRBV6-3
D: .
size: few
J: TRBJ2-3
CDR3: CASSSLGLGTDTQYF
DNA: TGTGCCAGCAGTTCCTTAGGGCTAGGCACAGATACGCAGTATTTT

length: 15
V: TRBV7-2
D: .
size: .
J: TRBJ1-3
CDR3: CASSLAATGGNTIYF
DNA: TGTGCCAGCAGCTTAGCGGCGACAGGCGGAAACACCATATATTTT

length: 16
V: TRBV5-1
D: TRBD2
size: few
J: TRBJ2-3
CDR3: CASSYLTSGSTDTQYF
DNA: TGCGCCAGCAGCTACCTAACTAGCGGATCCACAGATACGCAGTATTTT

length: 11
V: TRBV20-1
D: .
size: .
J: TRBJ1-1
CDR3: CSAGVYTEAFF
DNA: TGCAGTGCTGGGGTTTACACTGAAGCTTTCTTT

length: 14
V: TRBV29-1
D: TRBD1
size: many
J: TRBJ1-1
CDR3: CSVVRTGGNTEAFF
DNA: TGCAGCGTTGTTCGGACAGGGGGGAACACTGAAGCTTTCTTT

length: 15
V: TRBV12-3/TRBV12-4
D: TRBD2
size: .
J: TRBJ2-2
CDR3: CASSRLAGEVGELFF
DNA: TGTGCCAGCAGCCGACTAGCGGGGGAGGTCGGGGAGCTGTTTTTT

length: 15
V: TRBV9
D: TRBD1
size: few
J: TRBJ2-7
CDR3: CASSPLGQAVEEQYF
DNA: TGTGCCAGCAGCCCCCTCGGACAGGCCGTGGAAGAGCAGTACTTC

length: 15
V: TRBV27
D: TRBD2
size: .
J: TRBJ2-2
CDR3: CASSRGRDGTGELFF
DNA: TGTGCCAGCAGCCGCGGGAGAGATGGCACCGGGGAGCTGTTTTTT

length: 13
V: TRBV24-1
D: .
size: many
J: TRBJ1-2
CDR3: CAIGPGEENGYTF
DNA: TGTGCTATCGGACCGGGTGAGGAAAACGGCTACACCTTC

length: 14
V: TRBV20-1
D: TRBD2
size: few
J: TRBJ2-7
CDR3: CSARRIAGYYEQYF
DNA: TGCAGTGCTAGACGAATAGCGGGGTACTACGAGCAGTACTTC

length: 14
V: TRBV20-1
D: TRBD1
size: many
J: TRBJ1-2
CDR3: CSAMRQGEGYGYTF
DNA: TGCAGTGCGATGAGACAGGGGGAGGGCTATGGCTACACCTTC

length: 15
V: TRBV27
D: .
size: .
J: TRBJ2-2
CDR3: CASGGVAVNTGELFF
DNA: TGTGCCAGCGGCGGTGTGGCAGTCAACACCGGGGAGCTGTTTTTT

length: 17
V: TRBV4-2
D: .
size: .
J: TRBJ2-1
CDR3: CASSSRGGGEGYNEQFF
DNA: TGTGCCAGCAGCTCGAGAGGAGGGGGGGAGGGCTACAATGAGCAGTTCTTC

length: 15
V: TRBV11-2
D: .
size: few
J: TRBJ1-1
CDR3: CASSLGGWGNTEAFF
DNA: TGTGCCAGCAGCTTAGGCGGCTGGGGGAACACTGAAGCTTTCTTT

length: 14
V: TRBV5-1
D: .
size: few
J: TRBJ2-7
CDR3: CASSHGQSAYEQYF
DNA: TGCGCCAGCAGCCATGGACAGTCCGCCTACGAGCAGTACTTC

length: 16
V: TRBV14
D: .
size: .
J: TRBJ2-1
CDR3: CASSRTRSGDYNEQFF
DNA: TGTGCCAGCAGCCGAACTAGATCAGGAGATTACAATGAGCAGTTCTTC

length: 13
V: TRBV29-1
D: TRBD2
size: .
J: TRBJ2-7
CDR3: CSVKGLLAGEQYF
DNA: TGCAGCGTTAAGGGACTATTGGCAGGGGAGCAGTACTTC

length: 12
V: TRBV20-1
D: .
size: .
J: TRBJ2-7
CDR3: CSAKGQGYEQYF
DNA: TGCAGTGCGAAGGGGCAGGGCTACGAGCAGTACTTC

length: 16
V: TRBV5-1
D: .
size: .
J: TRBJ1-3
CDR3: CASSLGSLVSGNTIYF
DNA: TGCGCCAGCAGCTTGGGGTCTCTGGTCTCCGGAAACACCATATATTTT

length: 14
V: TRBV10-3
D: .
size: many
J: TRBJ1-1
CDR3: CATSTGNTKYEAFF
DNA: TGTGCCACCTCGACAGGAAACACCAAATATGAAGCTTTCTTT

length: 16
V: TRBV7-2
D: .
size: .
J: TRBJ1-6
CDR3: CASSLVLGAPYSPLHF
DNA: TGTGCCAGCAGCTTAGTTCTGGGGGCGCCTTATTCACCCCTCCACTTT

length: 15
V: TRBV18
D: TRBD2
size: many
J: TRBJ2-7
CDR3: CASSPLGGSSYEQYF
DNA: TGTGCCAGCTCACCACTCGGGGGGAGCTCCTACGAGCAGTACTTC

length: 15
V: TRBV28
D: TRBD2
size: few
J: TRBJ2-3
CDR3: CASSLQIAGGNTQYF
DNA: TGTGCCAGCAGTCTACAGATAGCGGGGGGAAATACGCAGTATTTT

length: 13
V: TRBV5-1
D: .
size: .
J: TRBJ1-1
CDR3: CASSLYRDAEAFF
DNA: TGCGCCAGCAGCTTGTACAGGGATGCTGAAGCTTTCTTT

length: 12
V: TRBV6-1
D: .
size: .
J: TRBJ2-7
CDR3: CASSEVRYEQYF
DNA: TGTGCCAGCAGTGAGGTGAGATACGAGCAGTACTTC

length: 17
V: TRBV20-1
D: TRBD2
size: .
J: TRBJ2-1
CDR3: CSARVVAGVGSYNEQFF
DNA: TGCAGTGCTAGAGTGGTAGCGGGAGTAGGGTCCTACAATGAGCAGTTCTTC

length: 15
V: TRBV14
D: .
size: few
J: TRBJ1-1
CDR3: CASSQGGGLNTEAFF
DNA: TGTGCCAGCAGCCAAGGGGGAGGGCTGAACACTGAAGCTTTCTTT

length: 18
V: TRBV6-1
D: .
size: .
J: TRBJ1-1
CDR3: CASSFSVGEQGMNTEAFF
DNA: TGTGCCAGCTCCTTTTCGGTAGGGGAACAAGGGATGAACACTGAAGCTTTCTTT

length: 13
V: TRBV2
D: .
size: .
J: TRBJ1-1
CDR3: CASSVWGDTEAFF
DNA: TGTGCCAGCAGTGTATGGGGGGACACTGAAGCTTTCTTT

length: 17
V: TRBV18
D: .
size: .
J: TRBJ2-7
CDR3: CASSPGLLMGMFYEQYF
DNA: TGTGCCAGCTCACCAGGGCTGCTGATGGGGATGTTCTACGAGCAGTACTTC

length: 14
V: TRBV5-1
D: .
size: .
J: TRBJ1-4
CDR3: CASSFMTSDEKLFF
DNA: TGCGCCAGCAGCTTCATGACATCCGATGAAAAACTGTTTTTT

length: 14
V: TRBV9
D: TRBD2
size: .
J: TRBJ2-1
CDR3: CASSVEAGEFKQFF
DNA: TGTGCCAGCAGCGTAGAAGCGGGAGAGTTTAAGCAGTTCTTC

length: 14
V: TRBV6-1
D: .
size: .
J: TRBJ2-6
CDR3: CASRPGSGANVLTF
DNA: TGTGCCAGCAGACCAGGGTCTGGGGCCAACGTCCTGACTTTC

length: 16
V: TRBV5-1
D: .
size: few
J: TRBJ1-3
CDR3: CASSSQQVDSGNTIYF
DNA: TGCGCCAGCAGCTCTCAACAGGTCGACTCTGGAAACACCATATATTTT

length: 14
V: TRBV2
D: .
size: .
J: TRBJ2-3
CDR3: CASNLGTEIDTQYF
DNA: TGTGCCAGCAACTTAGGGACTGAGATCGATACGCAGTATTTT

length: 16
V: TRBV7-2
D: TRBD2
size: .
J: TRBJ2-3
CDR3: CASSLVSGGGPNTQYF
DNA: TGTGCCAGCAGCTTAGTTAGCGGGGGGGGACCAAATACGCAGTATTTT

length: 13
V: TRBV12-3/TRBV12-4
D: .
size: few
J: TRBJ1-6
CDR3: CASSPRGQAPLHF
DNA: TGTGCCAGCAGTCCGCGAGGCCAAGCACCCCTCCACTTT

length: 12
V: TRBV12-3/TRBV12-4
D: .
size: many
J: TRBJ1-2
CDR3: CASSLWLYGYTF
DNA: TGTGCCAGCAGTTTATGGCTCTATGGCTACACCTTC

length: 14
V: TRBV10-2
D: TRBD1
size: few
J: TRBJ1-2
CDR3: CASRSWTGGEGYTF
DNA: TGCGCCAGCAGGTCCTGGACAGGGGGTGAGGGCTACACCTTC

length: 15
V: TRBV7-7
D: .
size: .
J: TRBJ2-2
CDR3: CASSPGAGRTGELFF
DNA: TGTGCTAGCAGCCCGGGGGCAGGGAGAACCGGGGAGCTGTTTTTT

length: 16
V: TRBV3-1
D: TRBD2
size: once
J: TRBJ2-1
CDR3: CASSQELAGYYNEQFF
DNA: TGTGCCAGCAGCCAAGAACTAGCGGGATACTACAATGAGCAGTTCTTC

length: 14
V: TRBV20-1
D: .
size: few
J: TRBJ2-6
CDR3: CSARWFSGANVLTF
DNA: TGCAGTGCTAGGTGGTTCTCTGGGGCCAACGTCCTGACTTTC

length: 16
V: TRBV5-1
D: TRBD2
size: .
J: TRBJ2-2
CDR3: CASSNGLAQVTGELFF
DNA: TGCGCCAGCAGCAACGGACTAGCCCAGGTCACCGGGGAGCTGTTTTTT

length: 15
V: TRBV7-2
D: .
size: few
J: TRBJ1-6
CDR3: CASSSSRGTLQALHF
DNA: TGTGCCAGCAGCTCATCCCGGGGTACTCTTCAGGCCCTCCACTTT

length: 13
V: TRBV20-1
D: .
size: .
J: TRBJ2-7
CDR3: CSARNPTQNEQYF
DNA: TGCAGTGCTAGGAACCCTACCCAAAACGAGCAGTACTTC

length: 13
V: TRBV10-3
D: .
size: many
J: TRBJ2-5
CDR3: CAISEAGWETQYF
DNA: TGTGCCATCAGTGAGGCCGGTTGGGAGACCCAGTACTTC

length: 17
V: TRBV12-3/TRBV12-4
D: TRBD2
size: many
J: TRBJ2-3
CDR3: CASSLARASGSLDTQYF
DNA: TGTGCCAGCAGTTTAGCGCGGGCTAGCGGGAGTCTAGATACGCAGTATTTT

length: 17
V: TRBV29-1
D: TRBD1
size: many
J: TRBJ2-7
CDR3: CSVETPRLGQGIYEQYF
DNA: TGCAGCGTTGAAACCCCGAGGTTAGGACAGGGCATCTACGAGCAGTACTTC

length: 16
V: TRBV20-1
D: .
size: few
J: TRBJ1-6
CDR3: CSARDAGTSYNSPLHF
DNA: TGCAGTGCTAGAGATGCAGGGACGTCCTATAATTCACCCCTCCACTTT

length: 15
V: TRBV29-1
D: .
size: .
J: TRBJ1-5
CDR3: CSVLTTRGANQPQHF
DNA: TGCAGCGTGTTGACAACCCGGGGGGCCAATCAGCCCCAGCATTTT

length: 13
V: TRBV20-1
D: .
size: .
J: TRBJ2-2
CDR3: CSLQWRSTGELFF
DNA: TGCAGTCTGCAATGGCGGAGCACCGGGGAGCTGTTTTTT